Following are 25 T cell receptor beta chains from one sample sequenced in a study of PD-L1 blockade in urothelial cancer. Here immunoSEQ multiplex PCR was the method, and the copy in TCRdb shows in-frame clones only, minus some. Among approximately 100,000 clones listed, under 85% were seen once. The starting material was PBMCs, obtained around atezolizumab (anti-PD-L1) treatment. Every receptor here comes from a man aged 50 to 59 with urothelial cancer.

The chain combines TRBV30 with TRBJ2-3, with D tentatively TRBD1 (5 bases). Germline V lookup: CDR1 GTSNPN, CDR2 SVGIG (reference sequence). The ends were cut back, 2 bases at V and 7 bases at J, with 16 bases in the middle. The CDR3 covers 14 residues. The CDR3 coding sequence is TGTGCCTGGAGTACACAAATCGACAGCCATACGCAGTATTTT. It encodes CAWSTQIDSHTQYF.

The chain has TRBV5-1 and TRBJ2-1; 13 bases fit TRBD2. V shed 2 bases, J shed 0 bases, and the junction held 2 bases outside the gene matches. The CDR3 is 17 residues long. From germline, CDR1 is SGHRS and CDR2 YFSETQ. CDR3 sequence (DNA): TGCGCCAGCAGCTTACTAGCGGGAGGGCCCTCCTACAATGAGCAGTTCTTC. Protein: CASSLLAGGPSYNEQFF.

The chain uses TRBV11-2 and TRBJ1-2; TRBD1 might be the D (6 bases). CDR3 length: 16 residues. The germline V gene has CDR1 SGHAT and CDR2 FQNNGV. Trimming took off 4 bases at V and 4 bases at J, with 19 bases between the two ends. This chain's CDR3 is CASSSLRTASFYGYTF. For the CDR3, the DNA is TGTGCCAGCAGCTCCTTGCGGACAGCTTCCTTCTATGGCTACACCTTC.

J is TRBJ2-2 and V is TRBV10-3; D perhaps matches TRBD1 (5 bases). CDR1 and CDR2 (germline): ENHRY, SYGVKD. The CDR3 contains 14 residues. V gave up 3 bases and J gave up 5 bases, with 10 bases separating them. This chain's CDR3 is CAISEGVDTGELFF. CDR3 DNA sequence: TGTGCCATCAGTGAAGGGGTTGATACCGGGGAGCTGTTTTTT.

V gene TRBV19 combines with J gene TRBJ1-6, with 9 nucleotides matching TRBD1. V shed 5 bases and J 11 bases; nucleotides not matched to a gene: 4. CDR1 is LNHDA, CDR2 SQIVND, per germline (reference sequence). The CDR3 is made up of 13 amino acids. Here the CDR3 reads CASSAGQGTPLHF. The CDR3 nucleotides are TGTGCCAGTAGTGCCGGACAGGGGACACCCCTCCACTTT.

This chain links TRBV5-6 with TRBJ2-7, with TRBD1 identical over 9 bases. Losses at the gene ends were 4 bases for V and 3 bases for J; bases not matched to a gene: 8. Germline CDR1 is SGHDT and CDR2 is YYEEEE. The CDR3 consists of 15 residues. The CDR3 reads CASSPQTGGIYEQYF. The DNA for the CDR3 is TGTGCCAGCAGCCCGCAGACAGGGGGTATCTACGAGCAGTACTTC.

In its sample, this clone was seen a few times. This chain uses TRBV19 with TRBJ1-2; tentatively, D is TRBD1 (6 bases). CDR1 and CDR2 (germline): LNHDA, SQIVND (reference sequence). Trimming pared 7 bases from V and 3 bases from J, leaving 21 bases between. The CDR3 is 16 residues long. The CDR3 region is CASTPPGGRGDYGYTF. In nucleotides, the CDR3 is TGTGCCAGTACACCCCCTGGGGGCCGGGGGGACTATGGCTACACCTTC. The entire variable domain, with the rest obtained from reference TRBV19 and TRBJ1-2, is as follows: DGGITQSPKYLFRKEGQNVTLSCEQNLNHDAMYWYRQDPGQGLRLIYYSQIVNDFQKGDIAEGYSVSREKKESFPLTVTSAQKNPTAFYLCASTPPGGRGDYGYTFGSGTRLTVV.

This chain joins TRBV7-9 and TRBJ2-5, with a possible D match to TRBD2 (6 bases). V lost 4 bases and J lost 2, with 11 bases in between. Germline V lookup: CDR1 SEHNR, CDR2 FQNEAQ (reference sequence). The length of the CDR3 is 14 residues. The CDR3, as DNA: TGTGCCAGCAGCTCGCTAGCGTTACAAGAGACCCAGTACTTC. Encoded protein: CASSSLALQETQYF.

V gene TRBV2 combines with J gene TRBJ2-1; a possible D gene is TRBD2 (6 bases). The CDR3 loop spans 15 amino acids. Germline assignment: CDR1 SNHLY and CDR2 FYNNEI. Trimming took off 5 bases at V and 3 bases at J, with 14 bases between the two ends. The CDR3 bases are TGTGCCAGCAGTCGCGAGCGGGTGAACTACAATGAGCAGTTCTTC. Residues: CASSRERVNYNEQFF.

The CDR3 reads CASSPGTGGYTF. The CDR3 DNA sequence: TGTGCCAGCTCACCAGGGACTGGGGGCTACACCTTC. The J gene is TRBJ1-2, the V gene TRBV18; the D gene is possibly TRBD1 (5 bases). Deletions cut 2 bases from V and 8 bases from J, with 9 bases between. Per germline, CDR1 KGHSH and CDR2 LQKENI. The CDR3 is 12 residues long.

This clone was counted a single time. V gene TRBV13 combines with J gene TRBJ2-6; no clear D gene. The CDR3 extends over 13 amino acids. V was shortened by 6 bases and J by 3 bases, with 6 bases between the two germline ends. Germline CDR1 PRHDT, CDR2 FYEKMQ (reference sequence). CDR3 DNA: TGTGCCAGCAGAATTCTTGGGGCCAACGTCCTGACTTTC. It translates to CASRILGANVLTF. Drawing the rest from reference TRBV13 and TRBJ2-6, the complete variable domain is AAGVIQSPRHLIKEKRETATLKCYPIPRHDTVYWYQQGPGQDPQFLISFYEKMQSDKGSIPDRFSAQQFSDYHSELNMSSLELGDSALYFCASRILGANVLTFGAGSRLTVL.

The CDR3 sequence is CASSLGLTATTEAFF. The CDR3 coding sequence is TGCGCCAGCAGCTTGGGTTTGACAGCGACCACTGAAGCTTTCTTT. The J gene is TRBJ1-1, the V gene TRBV5-1, with D perhaps matching TRBD1 (5 bases). The CDR3 spans 15 residues. With 0 bases removed from V and 4 bases from J, the gap between germline ends came to 13 bases. Germline values: CDR1 SGHRS, CDR2 YFSETQ.

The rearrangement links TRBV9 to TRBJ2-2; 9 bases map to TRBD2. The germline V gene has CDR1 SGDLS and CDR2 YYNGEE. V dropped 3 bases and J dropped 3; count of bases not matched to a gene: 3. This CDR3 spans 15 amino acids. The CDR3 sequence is CASSETSGYTGELFF. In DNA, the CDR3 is TGTGCCAGCAGCGAGACTAGCGGCTACACCGGGGAGCTGTTTTTT.

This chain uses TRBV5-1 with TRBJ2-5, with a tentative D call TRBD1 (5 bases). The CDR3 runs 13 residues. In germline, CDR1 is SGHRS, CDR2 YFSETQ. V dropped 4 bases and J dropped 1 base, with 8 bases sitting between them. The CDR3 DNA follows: TGCGCCAGCAGCGTAGACAGCCAAGAGACCCAGTACTTC. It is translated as CASSVDSQETQYF. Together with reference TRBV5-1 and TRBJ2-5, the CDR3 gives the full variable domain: KAGVTQTPRYLIKTRGQQVTLSCSPISGHRSVSWYQQTPGQGLQFLFEYFSETQRNKGNFPGRFSGRQFSNSRSEMNVSTLELGDSALYLCASSVDSQETQYFGPGTRLLVL.

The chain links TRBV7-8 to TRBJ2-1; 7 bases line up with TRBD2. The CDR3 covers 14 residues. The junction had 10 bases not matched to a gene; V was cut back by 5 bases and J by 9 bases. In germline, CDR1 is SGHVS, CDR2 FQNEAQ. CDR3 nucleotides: TGTGCCAGCAGCCCAAGGACTAGTTCCACTGAGCAGTTCTTC. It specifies CASSPRTSSTEQFF.

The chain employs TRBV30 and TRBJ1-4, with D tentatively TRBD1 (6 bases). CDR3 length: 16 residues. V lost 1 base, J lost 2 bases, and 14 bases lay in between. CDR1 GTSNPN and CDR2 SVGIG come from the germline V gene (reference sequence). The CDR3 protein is CAWSEVGQGTNEKLFF. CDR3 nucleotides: TGTGCCTGGAGTGAGGTCGGGCAGGGGACTAATGAAAAACTGTTTTTT.

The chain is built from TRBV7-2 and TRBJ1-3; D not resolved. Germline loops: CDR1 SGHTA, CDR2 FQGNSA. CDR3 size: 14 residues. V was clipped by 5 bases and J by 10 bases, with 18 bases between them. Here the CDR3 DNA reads TGTGCCAGCAGCCCTTCGTTCGGGTCGCTTACCATATATTTT. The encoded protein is CASSPSFGSLTIYF.

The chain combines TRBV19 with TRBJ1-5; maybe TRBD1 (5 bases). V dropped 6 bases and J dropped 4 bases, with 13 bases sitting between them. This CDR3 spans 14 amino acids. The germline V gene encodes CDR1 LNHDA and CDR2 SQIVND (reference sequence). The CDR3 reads CASSLSRGNQPQHF. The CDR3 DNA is TGTGCCAGTAGCCTCTCGCGGGGGAATCAGCCCCAGCATTTT.

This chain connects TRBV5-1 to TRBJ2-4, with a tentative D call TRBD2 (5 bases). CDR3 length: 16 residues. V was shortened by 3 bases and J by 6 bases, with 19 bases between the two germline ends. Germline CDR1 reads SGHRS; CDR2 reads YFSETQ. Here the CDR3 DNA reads TGCGCCAGCAGCTCCGGCCCGGGAACCCCCTTAAACATTCAGTACTTC. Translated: CASSSGPGTPLNIQYF.

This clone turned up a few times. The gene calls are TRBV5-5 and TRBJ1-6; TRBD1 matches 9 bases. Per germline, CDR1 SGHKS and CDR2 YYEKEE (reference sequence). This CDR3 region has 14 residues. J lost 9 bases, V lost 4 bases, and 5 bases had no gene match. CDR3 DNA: TGTGCCAGCAGCCCGGGACAGGGTGGTTCACCCCTCCACTTT. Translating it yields CASSPGQGGSPLHF. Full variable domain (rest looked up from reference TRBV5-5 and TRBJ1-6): DAGVTQSPTHLIKTRGQQVTLRCSPISGHKSVSWYQQVLGQGPQFIFQYYEKEERGRGNFPDRFSARQFPNYSSELNVNALLLGDSALYLCASSPGQGGSPLHFGNGTRLTVT.

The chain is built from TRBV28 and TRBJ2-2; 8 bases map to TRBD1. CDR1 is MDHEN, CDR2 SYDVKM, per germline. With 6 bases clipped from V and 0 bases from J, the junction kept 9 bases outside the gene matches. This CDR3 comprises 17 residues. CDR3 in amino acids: CASRPIRQGPNTGELFF. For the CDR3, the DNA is TGTGCCAGCAGACCCATTCGACAGGGGCCGAACACCGGGGAGCTGTTTTTT. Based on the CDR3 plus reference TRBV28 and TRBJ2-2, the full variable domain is DVKVTQSSRYLVKRTGEKVFLECVQDMDHENMFWYRQDPGLGLRLIYFSYDVKMKEKGDIPEGYSVSREKKERFSLILESASTNQTSMYLCASRPIRQGPNTGELFFGEGSRLTVL.

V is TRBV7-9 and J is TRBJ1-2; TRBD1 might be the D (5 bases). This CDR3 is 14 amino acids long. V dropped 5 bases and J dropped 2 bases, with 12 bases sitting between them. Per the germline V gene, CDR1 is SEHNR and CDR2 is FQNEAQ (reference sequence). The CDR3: CASSPRDSNYGYTF. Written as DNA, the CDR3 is TGTGCCAGCAGCCCTCGGGACTCCAACTATGGCTACACCTTC.

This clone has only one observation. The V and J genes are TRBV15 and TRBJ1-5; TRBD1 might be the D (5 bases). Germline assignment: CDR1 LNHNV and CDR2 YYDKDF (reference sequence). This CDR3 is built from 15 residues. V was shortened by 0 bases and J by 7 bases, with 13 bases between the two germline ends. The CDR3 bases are TGTGCCACCAGCAGAGATCTTGGGGCTGGGCAGCCCCAGCATTTT. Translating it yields CATSRDLGAGQPQHF.

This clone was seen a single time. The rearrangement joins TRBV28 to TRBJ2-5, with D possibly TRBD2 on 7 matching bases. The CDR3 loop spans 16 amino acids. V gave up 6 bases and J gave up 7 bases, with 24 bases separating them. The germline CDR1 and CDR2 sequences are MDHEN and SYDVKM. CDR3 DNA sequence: TGTGCCAGCAGAGTAGGTGGGGGGGGCATAGTTGGGACCCAGTACTTC. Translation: CASRVGGGGIVGTQYF.

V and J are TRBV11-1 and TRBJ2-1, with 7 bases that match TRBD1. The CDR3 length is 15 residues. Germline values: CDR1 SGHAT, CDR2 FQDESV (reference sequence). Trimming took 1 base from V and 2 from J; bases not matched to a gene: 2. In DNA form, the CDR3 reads TGTGCCAGCAGCTTAGACAGGGGTACCTACAATGAGCAGTTCTTC. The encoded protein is CASSLDRGTYNEQFF. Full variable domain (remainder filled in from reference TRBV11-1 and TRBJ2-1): EAEVAQSPRYKITEKSQAVAFWCDPISGHATLYWYRQILGQGPELLVQFQDESVVDDSQLPKDRFSAERLKGVDSTLKIQPAELGDSAMYLCASSLDRGTYNEQFFGPGTRLTVL.